Listed here are 13 T cell receptor beta chains from one sample, sequenced in a study of preoperative IRX-2 immunotherapy in early breast cancer. Stated treatment: preoperative locoregional IRX-2 cytokine immunotherapy. Assay: immunoSEQ multiplex PCR; the TCRdb copy retains only in-frame clones and omits some. Of roughly 57,000 clones listed, roughly 95% are singletons. The sample was taken from a patient treated with IRX-2 immunotherapy. The source is a human donor with breast cancer.

The count of this clone is one. The V gene is TRBV27, the J gene TRBJ2-7; D unclear. CDR3 length equals 15 residues. CDR1 MNHEY and CDR2 SMNVEV come from the germline V gene (reference sequence). V gave up 3 bases and J gave up 7 bases, with 19 bases separating them. CDR3 in amino acids: CASSFTPRPSGEQYF. For the CDR3, the DNA is TGTGCCAGCAGTTTTACCCCGCGGCCCAGTGGAGAGCAGTACTTC.

For this clone: A junction boundary mismatches the germline segment, possibly from a read error. Other DNA sequences in this specimen translate into the identical CDR3. This sequence joins TRBV2 and TRBJ1-3; D is unresolved. The CDR3 covers 15 residues. Germline V gene data show CDR1 as SNHLY and CDR2 as FYNNEI. CDR3 sequence reads: CASSEAGRPGNTIYF. For the CDR3, the DNA is TGCGCCAGCAGTGAAGCGGGCAGGCCTGGAAACACCATATATTTT.

The chain employs TRBV29-1 and TRBJ1-1; 9 bases align to TRBD1. The CDR3 extends over 14 amino acids. Germline V gene sequence: CDR1 SQVTM, CDR2 ANQGSEA. The junction had 10 bases not matched to a gene; V was cut back by 4 bases and J by 7 bases. The CDR3 sequence is CSVVPGTGKVEAFF. In nucleotides, the CDR3 is TGCAGCGTTGTACCCGGGACAGGGAAGGTTGAAGCTTTCTTT. Looking up the rest from reference TRBV29-1 and TRBJ1-1 gives the full variable domain: SAVISQKPSRDICQRGTSLTIQCQVDSQVTMMFWYRQQPGQSLTLIATANQGSEATYESGFVIDKFPISRPNLTFSTLTVSNMSPEDSSIYLCSVVPGTGKVEAFFGQGTRLTVV.

The V gene is TRBV27, the J gene TRBJ1-4, with D maybe TRBD1 (6 bases). V was trimmed by 7 bases and J by 3 bases, leaving 30 bases between them. Germline V gene lookup returns CDR1 MNHEY and CDR2 SMNVEV (reference sequence). The CDR3 extends over 20 amino acids. Here the CDR3 DNA reads TGTGCCAGCAAACAAAGGGCGCATCATACAACCGCAGGGGCTAATGAAAAACTGTTTTTT. Translation gives CASKQRAHHTTAGANEKLFF.

V gene TRBV11-3 combines with J gene TRBJ2-1; unclear D gene. CDR1 SGHNT and CDR2 YENEEA come from the germline V gene. Trimming removed 0 bases from V and 7 bases from J, with 4 bases in between. CDR3 length: 12 amino acids. CDR3 in DNA: TGTGCCAGCAGCTTAGATGGTAATGAGCAGTTCTTC. It encodes CASSLDGNEQFF.

The gene calls are TRBV28 and TRBJ2-2, with a weak D call TRBD1 (7 bases). V lost 4 bases and J 7 bases, leaving 16 bases between the germline ends. This CDR3 is built from 15 residues. CDR1 MDHEN and CDR2 SYDVKM come from the germline V gene. DNA of the CDR3: TGTGCCAGCAGTTCGGAGGGGGCCGGTGGCGGGGAGCTGTTTTTT. Translated, it gives CASSSEGAGGGELFF.

This chain links TRBV7-2 with TRBJ1-4; maybe TRBD1 (6 bases). Per germline, CDR1 SGHTA and CDR2 FQGNSA. The CDR3 contains 15 residues. The V and J ends lost 1 base and 6 bases respectively, with 12 bases between them. The CDR3 region is CASSLVAGEYEKLFF. The CDR3 nucleotides read TGTGCCAGCAGCTTAGTGGCAGGGGAATATGAAAAACTGTTTTTT.

In this sample, this clone turned up once. V and J are TRBV4-1 and TRBJ2-1; 10 nucleotides align to TRBD2. Germline lookup yields CDR1 MGHRA and CDR2 YSYEKL. The length of the CDR3 is 16 residues. V trimming: 1 base; J trimming: 3 bases; junction bases outside the gene matches: 3. CDR3 in DNA: TGCGCCAGCAGCCAAGGGACTAGCGGTAACTACAATGAGCAGTTCTTC. This translates into CASSQGTSGNYNEQFF.

The rearrangement uses TRBV19 and TRBJ2-7; 10 bases map to TRBD2. Germline CDR1 and CDR2: LNHDA and SQIVND (reference sequence). The trim removed 5 bases at V and 2 bases at J, leaving 3 bases unmatched. This CDR3 has 14 residues. CDR3 residues: CASSEGLATYEQYF. CDR3 nucleotide sequence: TGTGCCAGTAGTGAGGGACTAGCGACCTACGAGCAGTACTTC. The full variable domain, with the rest looked up from reference TRBV19 and TRBJ2-7, is DGGITQSPKYLFRKEGQNVTLSCEQNLNHDAMYWYRQDPGQGLRLIYYSQIVNDFQKGDIAEGYSVSREKKESFPLTVTSAQKNPTAFYLCASSEGLATYEQYFGPGTRLTVT.

This clone was seen only a few times. The chain links TRBV2 to TRBJ1-2; D ambiguous. The germline CDR1 and CDR2 sequences are SNHLY and FYNNEI. The V end lost 5 bases, the J end lost 7 bases, and 5 bases lay between the germline ends. This CDR3 is 10 amino acids long. The CDR3: CASSSPGYTF. CDR3 coding DNA: TGTGCCAGCAGTTCCCCTGGCTACACCTTC.

The rearrangement joins TRBV30 to TRBJ2-1, with a possible D match to TRBD2 (5 bases). The CDR3 covers 13 residues. Germline CDR1 is GTSNPN and CDR2 is SVGIG (reference sequence). Trimming removed 0 bases at V and 10 bases at J, with 13 bases between. The CDR3 DNA reads as TGTGCCTGGAGTGTCGGGGATGCTAGAGAGCAGTTCTTC. Residues: CAWSVGDAREQFF.

V gene TRBV6-1 combines with J gene TRBJ2-2; 8 bases agree with TRBD2. Trimming at V came to 4 bases and at J to 3 bases, leaving 4 bases not matched to a gene. Germline lookup yields CDR1 MNHNS and CDR2 SASEGT. The CDR3 length is 15 residues. The CDR3 sequence is CASSVLAGYTGELFF. CDR3 nucleotides: TGTGCCAGCAGTGTTCTAGCGGGTTACACCGGGGAGCTGTTTTTT.

This chain uses TRBV23-1 with TRBJ1-2; 7 bases are shared with TRBD1. TRBV23-1 is treated as an ORF (open reading frame) with a function not yet certain. The CDR3 contains 16 residues. The V and J ends lost 4 bases and 3 bases, in that order; junction bases with no gene match: 11. As DNA, the CDR3 is TGCGCCAGCAGTCTCGGACAGGACAGACCCCACTATGGCTACACCTTC. The encoded protein is CASSLGQDRPHYGYTF.